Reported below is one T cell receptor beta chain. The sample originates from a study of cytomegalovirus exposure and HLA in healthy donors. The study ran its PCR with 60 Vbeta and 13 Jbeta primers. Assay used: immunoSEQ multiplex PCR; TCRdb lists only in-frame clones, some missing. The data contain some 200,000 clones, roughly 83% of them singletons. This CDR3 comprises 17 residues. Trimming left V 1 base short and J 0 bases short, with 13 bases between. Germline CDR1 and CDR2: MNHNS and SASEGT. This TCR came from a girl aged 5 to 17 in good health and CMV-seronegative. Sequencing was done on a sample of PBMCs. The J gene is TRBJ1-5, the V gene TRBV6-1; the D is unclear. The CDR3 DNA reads TGTGCCAGCAGTGAAGGTCGATACAGATATAGCAATCAGCCCCAGCATTTT. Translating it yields CASSEGRYRYSNQPQHF.